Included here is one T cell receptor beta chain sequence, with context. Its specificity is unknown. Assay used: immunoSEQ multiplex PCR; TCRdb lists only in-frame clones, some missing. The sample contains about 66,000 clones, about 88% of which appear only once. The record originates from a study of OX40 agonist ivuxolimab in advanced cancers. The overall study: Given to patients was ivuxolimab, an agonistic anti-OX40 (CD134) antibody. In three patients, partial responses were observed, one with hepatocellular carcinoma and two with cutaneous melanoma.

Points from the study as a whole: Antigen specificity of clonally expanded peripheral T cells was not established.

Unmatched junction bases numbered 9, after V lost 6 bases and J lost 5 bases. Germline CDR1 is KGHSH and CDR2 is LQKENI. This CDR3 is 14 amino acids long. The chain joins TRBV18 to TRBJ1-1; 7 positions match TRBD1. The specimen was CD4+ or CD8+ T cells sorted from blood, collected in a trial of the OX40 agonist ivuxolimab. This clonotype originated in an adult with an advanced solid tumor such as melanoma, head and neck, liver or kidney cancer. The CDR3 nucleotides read TGTGCCAGCTCCAGCCAGGGGGAGGTGACTGAAGCTTTCTTT. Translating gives CASSSQGEVTEAFF.